This T cell receptor (beta chain) was sequenced in a study of blood T cells in healthy people across ages. Trimming cost V 5 bases and J 9 bases, with 11 bases left between them. CDR1 and CDR2 from the germline V gene are SGHDN and FVKESK. The CDR3 is 12 amino acids. The use of a sample-barcoded 5' primer and a J-beta primer mix characterized a second PCR of roughly 7 to 11 cycles. Per-sample output comprised a minimum of 3 million paired-end reads containing CDR3. TCRdb reprocessed the 5' RACE reads via MiXCR and lists one record per CDR3 protein. The sample has about 720,000 distinct CDR3 sequences; around 25% are singletons. The table lists this clonotype with a few counts. The sample also formed part of further work on T cells of mothers and their children.

This chain links TRBV14 with TRBJ2-1; D may be TRBD2 (5 bases). The sequencing input was blood. The sequence derives from a boy aged 5-17 years in good health. Here the CDR3 DNA reads TGTGCCAGCAGCTCTAGCTGGGGTGAGCAGTTCTTC. This sequence encodes CASSSSWGEQFF.